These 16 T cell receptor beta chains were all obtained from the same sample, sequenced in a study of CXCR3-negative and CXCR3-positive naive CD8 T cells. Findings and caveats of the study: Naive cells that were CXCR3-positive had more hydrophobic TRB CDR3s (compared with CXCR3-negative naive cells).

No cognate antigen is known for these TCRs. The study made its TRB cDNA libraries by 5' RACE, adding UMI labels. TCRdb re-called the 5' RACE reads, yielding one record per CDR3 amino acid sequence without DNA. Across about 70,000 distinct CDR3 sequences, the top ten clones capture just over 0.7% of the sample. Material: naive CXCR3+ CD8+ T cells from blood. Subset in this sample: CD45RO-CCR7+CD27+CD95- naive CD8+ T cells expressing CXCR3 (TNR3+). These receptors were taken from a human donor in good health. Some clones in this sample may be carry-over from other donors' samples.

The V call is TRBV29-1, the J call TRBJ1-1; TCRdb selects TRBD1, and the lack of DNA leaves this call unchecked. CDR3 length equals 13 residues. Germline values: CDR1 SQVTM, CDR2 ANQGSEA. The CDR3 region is CSVEGQGNTEAFF.

CDR3 sequence reads: CAINPGGEQYF. The rearrangement links TRBV10-3 to TRBJ2-7; the TCRdb call, TRBD1, lacks DNA for checking. The CDR3 consists of 11 residues. Germline V gene lookup returns CDR1 ENHRY and CDR2 SYGVKD.

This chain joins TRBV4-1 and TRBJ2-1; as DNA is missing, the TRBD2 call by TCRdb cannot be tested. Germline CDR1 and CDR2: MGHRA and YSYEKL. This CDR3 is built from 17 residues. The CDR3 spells CASSHPPLPTTTNEQFF.

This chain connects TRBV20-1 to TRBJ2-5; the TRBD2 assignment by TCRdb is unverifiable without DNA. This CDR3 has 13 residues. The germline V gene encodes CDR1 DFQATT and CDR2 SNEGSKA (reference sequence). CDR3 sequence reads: CSARMGLRETQYF.

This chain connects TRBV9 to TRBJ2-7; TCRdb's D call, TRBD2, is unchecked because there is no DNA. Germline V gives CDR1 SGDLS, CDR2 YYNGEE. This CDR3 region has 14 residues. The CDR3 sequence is CASSVSGDGYEQYF.

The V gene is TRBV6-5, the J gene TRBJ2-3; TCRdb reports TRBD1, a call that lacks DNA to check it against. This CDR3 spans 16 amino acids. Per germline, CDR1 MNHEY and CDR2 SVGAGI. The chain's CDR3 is CASSYSFGGLSDTQYF.

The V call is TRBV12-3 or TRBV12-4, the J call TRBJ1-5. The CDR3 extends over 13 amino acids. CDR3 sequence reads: CASSTASNQPQHF.

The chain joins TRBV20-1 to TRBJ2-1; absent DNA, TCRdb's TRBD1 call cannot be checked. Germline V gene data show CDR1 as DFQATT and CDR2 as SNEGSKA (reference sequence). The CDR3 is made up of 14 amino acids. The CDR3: CSARGDRDYNEQFF.

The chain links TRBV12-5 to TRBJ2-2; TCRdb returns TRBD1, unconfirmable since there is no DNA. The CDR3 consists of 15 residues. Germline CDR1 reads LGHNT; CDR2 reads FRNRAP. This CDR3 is CASGTGQPNTGELFF. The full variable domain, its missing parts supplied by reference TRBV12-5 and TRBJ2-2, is DARVTQTPRHKVTEMGQEVTMRCQPILGHNTVFWYRQTMMQGLELLAYFRNRAPLDDSGMPKDRFSAEMPDATLATLKIQPSEPRDSAVYFCASGTGQPNTGELFFGEGSRLTVL.

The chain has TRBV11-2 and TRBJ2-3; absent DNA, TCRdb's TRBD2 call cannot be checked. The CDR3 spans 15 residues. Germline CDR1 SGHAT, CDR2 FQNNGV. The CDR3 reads CASSFSGGSGDTQYF.

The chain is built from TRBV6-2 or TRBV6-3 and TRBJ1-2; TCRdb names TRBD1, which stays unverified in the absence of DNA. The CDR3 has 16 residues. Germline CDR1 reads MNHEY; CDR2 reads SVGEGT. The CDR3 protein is CASSARTGIGDYGYTF.

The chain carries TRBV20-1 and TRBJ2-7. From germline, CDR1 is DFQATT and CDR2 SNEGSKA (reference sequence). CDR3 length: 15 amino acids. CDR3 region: CSAIIVTGSAHEQYF.

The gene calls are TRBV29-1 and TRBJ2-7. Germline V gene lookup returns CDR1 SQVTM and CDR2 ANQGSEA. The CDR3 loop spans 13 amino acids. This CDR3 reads CSVGKGNSYEQYF.

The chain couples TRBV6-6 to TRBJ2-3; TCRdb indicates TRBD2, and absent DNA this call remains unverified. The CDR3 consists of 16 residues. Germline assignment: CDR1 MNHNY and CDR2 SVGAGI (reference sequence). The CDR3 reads CASSYVAGEITDTQYF.

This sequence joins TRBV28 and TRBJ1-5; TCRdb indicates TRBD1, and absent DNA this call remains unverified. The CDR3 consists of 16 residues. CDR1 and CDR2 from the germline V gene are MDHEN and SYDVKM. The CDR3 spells CASRALSGEVNQPQHF.

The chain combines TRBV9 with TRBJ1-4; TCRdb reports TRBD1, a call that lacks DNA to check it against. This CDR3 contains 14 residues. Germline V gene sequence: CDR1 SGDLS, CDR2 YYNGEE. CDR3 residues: CASSLGQGALELFF.